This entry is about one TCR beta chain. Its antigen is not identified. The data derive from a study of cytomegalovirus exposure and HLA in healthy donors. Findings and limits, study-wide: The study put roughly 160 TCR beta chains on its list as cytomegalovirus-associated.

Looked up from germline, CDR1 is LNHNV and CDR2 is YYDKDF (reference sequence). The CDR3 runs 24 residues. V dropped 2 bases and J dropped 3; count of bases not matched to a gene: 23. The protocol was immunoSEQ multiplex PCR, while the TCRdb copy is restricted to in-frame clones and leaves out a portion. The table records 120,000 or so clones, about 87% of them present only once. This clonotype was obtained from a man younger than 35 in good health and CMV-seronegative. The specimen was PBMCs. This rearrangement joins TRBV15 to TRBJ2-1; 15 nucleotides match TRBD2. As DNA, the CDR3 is TGTGCCACCAGCAGACTAAACTCAGCTGGACTAGCGGGAGGGATGGGGCTTAGCTACAATGAGCAGTTCTTC. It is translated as CATSRLNSAGLAGGMGLSYNEQFF.